This T cell receptor beta chain came from a study of T-cell reconstitution after alpha-beta-depleted transplantation in children. The germline gives CDR1 SGHNT, CDR2 YYREEE (reference sequence). The CDR3 runs 14 residues. Trimming took off 4 bases at V and 4 bases at J, with 14 bases between the two ends. The library targeted TCRbeta and was prepared with unique molecular identifiers. TCRdb itself ran the PCR reads through MiXCR, one entry per CDR3 protein. Among 360,000 or so distinct CDR3 sequences listed, roughly 22% were seen once. Sample: PBMCs from the stem cell graft donor, taken from the stem cell graft. The rearrangement uses TRBV5-4 and TRBJ1-1; perhaps TRBD1 as D (6 bases). This receptor was identified in a human donor who donated a stem cell graft to a child with acute myeloid leukemia. CDR3 nucleotide sequence: TGTGCCAGCAGCGCAGGGGTCGTGGGCACTGAAGCTTTCTTT. It yields the protein CASSAGVVGTEAFF. The complete variable domain, with remaining parts taken from reference TRBV5-4 and TRBJ1-1, reads ETGVTQSPTHLIKTRGQQVTLRCSSQSGHNTVSWYQQALGQGPQFIFQYYREEENGRGNFPPRFSGLQFPNYSSELNVNALELDDSALYLCASSAGVVGTEAFFGQGTRLTVV.